Shown below are 28 T cell receptor beta chains from a single sample sequenced in a study of blood T cell dynamics during melanoma immunotherapy. Described time point: week 3, after first cycle of checkpoint inhibitor. The protocol was immunoSEQ multiplex PCR, while the TCRdb copy is restricted to in-frame clones and leaves out a portion. The sample lists 9,900 or so clones, about 80% occurring once. The sample was blood, taken from a patient treated with checkpoint blockade. Receptor source: a human donor with melanoma.

This clone showed up just a few times. The J gene is TRBJ1-5, the V gene TRBV28, with no clear D. V was trimmed by 10 bases and J by 3 bases, leaving 7 bases between them. CDR1 is MDHEN, CDR2 SYDVKM, per germline. The CDR3 runs to 11 residues. For the CDR3, the DNA is TGTGCCACCCAGGACAATCAGCCCCAGCATTTT. Translation gives CATQDNQPQHF.

The gene calls are TRBV7-8 and TRBJ2-7; 7 nucleotides agree with TRBD1. After removal of 3 bases from V and 4 bases from J, the junction contained 6 bases not matched to a gene. The CDR3 covers 14 residues. Germline loops: CDR1 SGHVS, CDR2 FQNEAQ. The CDR3 protein is CASSFGTEAYEQYF. The CDR3 region has the DNA TGTGCCAGCAGCTTTGGGACAGAGGCTTACGAGCAGTACTTC.

In the case of this clone: This specimen includes other DNA sequences encoding the same CDR3. The chain recombines TRBV6-4 with TRBJ1-1, with TRBD1 matching over 7 bases. Looked up from germline, CDR1 is MRHNA and CDR2 is SNTAGT. This CDR3 has 11 residues. Germline trimming cut 6 bases from V and 6 bases from J; bases unmatched to any gene: 1. CDR3 sequence (DNA): TGTGCCAGCAGACAGGGGTCTGAAGCTTTCTTT. It is translated as CASRQGSEAFF.

This sequence joins TRBV28 and TRBJ1-4; 8 nucleotides align to TRBD1. The CDR3 has 15 residues. Germline CDR1 is MDHEN and CDR2 is SYDVKM. J gave up 8 bases and V 6 bases, and 11 bases lay outside the gene matches. CDR3 DNA: TGTGCCAGCAGCCGCACAGGGGGAGTCTTCGAAAAACTGTTTTTT. This translates into CASSRTGGVFEKLFF.

Note on this clone: Relative to the germline gene, one junction end is altered; a read error may explain this. V is TRBV7-3 and J is TRBJ2-2; D not certain. The CDR3 length is 15 residues. The germline CDR1 and CDR2 sequences are SGHTA and FQGTGA. The CDR3 DNA reads as TGTGCCAACAGCTTTGGACGGACGGACACCGGGGAGCTGTTTTTT. This sequence encodes CANSFGRTDTGELFF.

The chain uses TRBV11-3 and TRBJ2-2; D perhaps matches TRBD1 (6 bases). Trimming took 6 bases from V and 0 from J, leaving 11 bases between them. The germline V gene encodes CDR1 SGHNT and CDR2 YENEEA. The length of the CDR3 is 15 residues. Here the CDR3 reads CASRPGHSNTGELFF. The CDR3 coding sequence is TGTGCCAGCAGGCCGGGACATTCGAACACCGGGGAGCTGTTTTTT.

The V call is TRBV5-1, the J call TRBJ1-1, with TRBD1 matching 12 bases. The germline V gene encodes CDR1 SGHRS and CDR2 YFSETQ. Unmatched junction bases numbered 5, after V lost 5 bases and J lost 0 bases. CDR3 length equals 16 residues. CDR3 amino acids: CASRPGTGGLNTEAFF. The CDR3, as DNA: TGCGCCAGCAGACCCGGGACAGGGGGCTTGAACACTGAAGCTTTCTTT.

This chain links TRBV6-6 with TRBJ1-4, with D hard to call. Per germline, CDR1 MNHNY and CDR2 SVGAGI (reference sequence). The CDR3 is 11 amino acids. The V and J ends lost 10 bases and 5 bases respectively, with 8 bases between them. The CDR3 coding sequence is TGTGCCACATACATGAATGAAAAACTGTTTTTT. Translated, it gives CATYMNEKLFF.

The V gene is TRBV28, the J gene TRBJ2-5; 9 bases align to TRBD2. Germline V gives CDR1 MDHEN, CDR2 SYDVKM. The CDR3 is 14 amino acids. Losses at the gene ends were 7 bases for V and 2 bases for J; bases not matched to a gene: 5. CDR3 in amino acids: CASNRAGGQETQYF. CDR3 nucleotides: TGTGCCAGCAATAGAGCGGGAGGTCAAGAGACCCAGTACTTC.

This clone was seen more than once but under ten times. The CDR3 coding sequence is TGTGCCAGCAGCTTCCAGGGTGGCACTGAAGCTTTCTTT. Its protein is CASSFQGGTEAFF. V gene TRBV11-2 combines with J gene TRBJ1-1, with TRBD1 as a possible D gene (5 bases). CDR3 length equals 13 residues. V was cut by 3 bases and J by 4 bases, with 9 bases left in between. Germline V lookup: CDR1 SGHAT, CDR2 FQNNGV.

This clone was seen a few times. The rearrangement uses TRBV4-2 and TRBJ1-2; possible D gene TRBD1, 6 bases. Germline values: CDR1 LGHNA, CDR2 YNFKEQ. CDR3 length: 16 residues. V lost 5 bases to trimming and J lost 1 base, with 17 bases between them. The CDR3 sequence is CASSDFNRESNYGYTF. Written as DNA, the CDR3 is TGTGCCAGCAGCGATTTCAACAGGGAGAGTAACTATGGCTACACCTTC.

This chain connects TRBV5-1 to TRBJ1-6, with a tentative D call TRBD1 (5 bases). The ends were cut back, 4 bases at V and 13 bases at J, with 18 bases in the middle. Germline assignment: CDR1 SGHRS and CDR2 YFSETQ. CDR3 size: 14 residues. This CDR3 reads CASSPRDGLKPLHF. DNA of the CDR3: TGCGCCAGCAGCCCTCGGGACGGACTTAAGCCCCTCCACTTT.

The J gene is TRBJ2-1, the V gene TRBV28; 13 bases are a match to TRBD2. V lost 5 bases, J lost 7 bases, and 8 bases stayed unmatched. The germline V gene has CDR1 MDHEN and CDR2 SYDVKM. The CDR3 has 16 residues. The CDR3 sequence is CASSLTGTSGVNEQFF. CDR3 in DNA: TGTGCCAGCAGTCTCACCGGGACTAGCGGGGTGAATGAGCAGTTCTTC.

CDR3 sequence reads: CASRRTGNNSPLHF. The CDR3 nucleotides are TGTGCCAGCAGGCGGACAGGGAATAATTCACCCCTCCACTTT. The rearrangement links TRBV6-6 to TRBJ1-6; 8 bases are a match to TRBD1. The CDR3 runs 14 residues. V dropped 6 bases and J dropped 5; count of bases not matched to a gene: 3. Germline V gene sequence: CDR1 MNHNY, CDR2 SVGAGI (reference sequence).

The rearrangement links TRBV6-6 to TRBJ1-4; 8 nucleotides align to TRBD1. The ends lost 5 bases at V and 8 bases at J; junction bases unmatched: 7. The CDR3 loop spans 14 amino acids. CDR1 is MNHNY and CDR2 is SVGAGI in the germline V gene (reference sequence). CDR3 bases: TGTGCCAGCAGTAGCGGGACAGGAAGGGAAAAACTGTTTTTT. It is translated as CASSSGTGREKLFF.

The chain is built from TRBV6-5 and TRBJ1-4; tentatively, D is TRBD1 (6 bases). Germline V gene lookup returns CDR1 MNHEY and CDR2 SVGAGI. CDR3 length: 13 residues. The V end lost 6 bases, the J end lost 3 bases, and 8 bases lay between the germline ends. The DNA of the CDR3 is TGTGCCAGCAGCACAGGGTCTAATGAAAAACTGTTTTTT. This encodes CASSTGSNEKLFF.

V gene TRBV10-1 combines with J gene TRBJ1-2, with D uncertain. The germline V and J ends were trimmed by 6 bases and 4 bases, with 15 bases remaining between them. The CDR3 is made up of 14 amino acids. Germline V lookup: CDR1 WNHNN, CDR2 SYGVQD (reference sequence). The CDR3 DNA is TGCGCCAGCAGGCGCCGTTGGTCAGGCTATGGCTACACCTTC. Protein sequence: CASRRRWSGYGYTF.

This rearrangement joins TRBV4-3 to TRBJ1-5; 8 nucleotides line up with TRBD1. The CDR3 is 20 amino acids. The V and J ends lost 0 bases and 5 bases, in that order; junction bases with no gene match: 18. From germline, CDR1 is LGHNA and CDR2 YSLEER. This CDR3 is CASSQDGGAYGQGGDQPQHF. As DNA, the CDR3 is TGCGCCAGCAGCCAAGATGGGGGGGCCTATGGACAGGGTGGGGATCAGCCCCAGCATTTT.

The V and J genes are TRBV10-1 and TRBJ2-1, with D tentatively TRBD1 (6 bases). The V end was cut by 5 bases, the J end by 6 bases, with 14 bases between. The germline gives CDR1 WNHNN, CDR2 SYGVQD (reference sequence). This CDR3 is 14 amino acids long. CDR3: CASSFSTGSNEQFF. Here the CDR3 DNA reads TGCGCCAGCAGTTTTTCCACAGGGAGCAATGAGCAGTTCTTC.

The chain carries TRBV25-1 and TRBJ2-7; 9 nucleotides align to TRBD1. Per germline, CDR1 MGHDK and CDR2 SYGVNS. V shed 6 bases, J shed 0 bases, and the junction held 6 bases outside the gene matches. This CDR3 contains 15 residues. DNA for the CDR3: TGTGCCAGCAGCGTTGACAGGGGGTTCTCCTACGAGCAGTACTTC. It yields the protein CASSVDRGFSYEQYF.

The rearrangement links TRBV27 to TRBJ1-6; weak D call: TRBD1 (6 bases). Germline V CDR1 and CDR2: MNHEY, SMNVEV (reference sequence). The CDR3 covers 14 residues. The V gene lost 8 bases and the J gene lost 4 bases, with 12 bases spanning the gap. The CDR3 is CASRPTGYNSPLHF. CDR3 sequence (DNA): TGTGCCAGCCGCCCCACAGGGTATAATTCACCCCTCCACTTT.

The chain carries TRBV7-9 and TRBJ1-1, with 8 bases matching TRBD1. Germline CDR1 SEHNR, CDR2 FQNEAQ (reference sequence). CDR3 size: 12 residues. The ends lost 5 bases at V and 11 bases at J; junction bases unmatched: 7. The CDR3 protein is CASSPSDRAAFF. CDR3 coding DNA: TGTGCCAGCAGCCCATCGGACAGGGCTGCTTTCTTT. Based on the CDR3 plus reference TRBV7-9 and TRBJ1-1, the full variable domain is DTGVSQNPRHKITKRGQNVTFRCDPISEHNRLYWYRQTLGQGPEFLTYFQNEAQLEKSRLLSDRFSAERPKGSFSTLEIQRTEQGDSAMYLCASSPSDRAAFFGQGTRLTVV.

The genes are TRBV4-1 and TRBJ1-4, with D hard to call. Looked up from germline, CDR1 is MGHRA and CDR2 is YSYEKL. The CDR3 loop spans 14 amino acids. V was pared by 4 bases and J by 6 bases, with 12 bases between. CDR3 sequence: CASSPPDGYEKLFF. The CDR3 DNA reads TGCGCCAGCAGCCCCCCTGACGGGTATGAAAAACTGTTTTTT.

V is TRBV28 and J is TRBJ1-6; D gene ambiguous. V was clipped by 6 bases and J by 4 bases, with 13 bases between them. CDR1 and CDR2 (germline): MDHEN, SYDVKM. The CDR3 extends over 15 amino acids. The CDR3 DNA sequence: TGTGCCAGCAGGTCGTCTCTGAGGTATAATTCACCCCTCCACTTT. It is translated as CASRSSLRYNSPLHF.

The V call is TRBV18, the J call TRBJ1-5, with a possible D match to TRBD1 (5 bases). CDR1 and CDR2 (germline): KGHSH, LQKENI. Trimming left V 6 bases short and J 3 bases short, with 12 bases between. This CDR3 is built from 14 residues. CDR3 bases: TGTGCCAGCTCCCCGGGAGGGGACAATCAGCCCCAGCATTTT. Amino acids: CASSPGGDNQPQHF.

The genes are TRBV10-3 and TRBJ2-7; D possibly matches TRBD1 or TRBD2 (5 bases each). The CDR3 is 14 residues long. V lost 5 bases, J lost 2 bases, and 13 bases lay in between. Per the germline V gene, CDR1 is ENHRY and CDR2 is SYGVKD. This chain's CDR3 is CAISSHGTAYEQYF. CDR3 nucleotides: TGTGCCATCAGTTCTCACGGGACGGCCTACGAGCAGTACTTC.

The CDR3 region has the DNA TGTGCCAGCAGCTTAGTACAAGGGGCGGGGGAGCAGTACTTC. Translated: CASSLVQGAGEQYF. The chain combines TRBV11-2 with TRBJ2-7, with D perhaps matching TRBD2 (6 bases). Germline V lookup: CDR1 SGHAT, CDR2 FQNNGV. V was pared by 1 base and J by 7 bases, with 14 bases between. This CDR3 is 14 amino acids long.

The table lists this clone with a few counts. The chain recombines TRBV28 with TRBJ2-3; 7 bases fit TRBD2. V dropped 10 bases and J dropped 2; count of bases not matched to a gene: 24. Germline V gene sequence: CDR1 MDHEN, CDR2 SYDVKM. CDR3 length: 19 amino acids. The CDR3 sequence is CAIGQTVSRLAETTDTQYF. In nucleotides, the CDR3 is TGTGCCATCGGACAAACAGTGTCCCGACTAGCCGAAACCACAGATACGCAGTATTTT.